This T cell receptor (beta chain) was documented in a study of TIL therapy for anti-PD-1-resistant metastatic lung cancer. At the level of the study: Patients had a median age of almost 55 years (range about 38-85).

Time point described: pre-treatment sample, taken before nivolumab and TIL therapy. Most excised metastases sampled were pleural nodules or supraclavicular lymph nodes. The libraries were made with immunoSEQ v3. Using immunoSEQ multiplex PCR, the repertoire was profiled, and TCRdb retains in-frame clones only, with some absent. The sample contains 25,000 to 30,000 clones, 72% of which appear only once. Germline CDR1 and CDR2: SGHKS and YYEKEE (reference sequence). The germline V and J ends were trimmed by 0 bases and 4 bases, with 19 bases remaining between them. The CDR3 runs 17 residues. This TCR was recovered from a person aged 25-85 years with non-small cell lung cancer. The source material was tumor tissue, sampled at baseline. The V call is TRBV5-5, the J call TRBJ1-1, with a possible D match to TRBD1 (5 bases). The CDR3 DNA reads TGTGCCAGCAGCTTGGACCTGGGGCTCACTCTGGGCACTGAAGCTTTCTTT. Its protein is CASSLDLGLTLGTEAFF.